Listed here are 25 T cell receptor beta chains from one sample, sequenced in a study of neurological immune-mediated disorders. One entry per CDR3 protein, called by TCRdb with MiXCR from the 5' RACE reads. The table records tens of thousands of distinct CDR3 sequences, nearly 6.5% of them present only once. The sample taken for sequencing was CD4+ T cells from blood. The source is a woman between 35 and 50 years old in good health.

This clonotype was counted ten times or more. The chain couples TRBV9 to TRBJ2-1; 7 nucleotides line up with TRBD2. The CDR3 consists of 15 residues. CDR1 is SGDLS, CDR2 YYNGEE, per germline. V gave up 0 bases and J gave up 4 bases; unmatched junction bases: 4. CDR3 DNA: TGTGCCAGCAGCGTAGACAGCGGGACGTACAATGAGCAGTTCTTC. Translation: CASSVDSGTYNEQFF.

This clonotype was seen ten or more times. The rearrangement uses TRBV7-9 and TRBJ1-1; 7 bases map to TRBD1. The CDR3 runs to 15 residues. CDR1 is SEHNR, CDR2 FQNEAQ, per germline (reference sequence). The ends lost 3 bases at V and 2 bases at J; junction bases unmatched: 6. CDR3 nucleotide sequence: TGTGCCAGCAGCTTCCAGACAGGGATTAACACTGAAGCTTTCTTT. Translation: CASSFQTGINTEAFF.

This clonotype appeared many times. The chain employs TRBV3-1 and TRBJ1-2, with D unresolved. The CDR3 loop spans 13 amino acids. V was clipped by 2 bases and J by 6 bases, with 10 bases between them. From germline, CDR1 is LGHDT and CDR2 YNNKEL (reference sequence). CDR3 in amino acids: CASSQRALNGYTF. For the CDR3, the DNA is TGTGCCAGCAGCCAAAGGGCTTTGAATGGCTACACCTTC.

Ten or more counts support this clonotype. CDR3 sequence reads: CASRATGTGGNTIYF. The DNA of the CDR3 is TGTGCCAGCAGGGCTACAGGGACCGGTGGAAACACCATATATTTT. The chain links TRBV28 to TRBJ1-3; D is perhaps TRBD1 (6 bases). The V gene's germline CDR1 is MDHEN and CDR2 SYDVKM. Trimming removed 6 bases at V and 3 bases at J, with 15 bases between. The CDR3 runs to 15 residues.

This clonotype has a count of ten or more. The rearrangement links TRBV12-3 or TRBV12-4 to TRBJ2-1, with TRBD2 matching 10 bases. The CDR3 spans 16 residues. The V segment lost 3 bases and the J segment 0 bases; nucleotides outside the gene matches: 2. CDR3 protein: CASSLTSGFSYNEQFF. The CDR3 DNA sequence: TGTGCCAGCAGTTTGACTAGCGGGTTCTCCTACAATGAGCAGTTCTTC.

This clonotype showed up many times. Here the CDR3 DNA reads TGCGCCAGCAGCATTTCGTGGGGAGACCACAATGAGCAGTTCTTC. Translated, it gives CASSISWGDHNEQFF. The V and J genes are TRBV5-1 and TRBJ2-1; weak D call: TRBD2 (5 bases). The CDR3 loop spans 15 amino acids. Per the germline V gene, CDR1 is SGHRS and CDR2 is YFSETQ. Trimming shortened V by 4 bases and J by 5 bases, and 16 bases separated the two germline ends. Together with reference TRBV5-1 and TRBJ2-1, the CDR3 gives the full variable domain: KAGVTQTPRYLIKTRGQQVTLSCSPISGHRSVSWYQQTPGQGLQFLFEYFSETQRNKGNFPGRFSGRQFSNSRSEMNVSTLELGDSALYLCASSISWGDHNEQFFGPGTRLTVL.

Ten or more counts support this clonotype. V gene TRBV15 combines with J gene TRBJ1-2; 7 positions match TRBD1. Looked up from germline, CDR1 is LNHNV and CDR2 is YYDKDF (reference sequence). J gave up 6 bases and V 0 bases, and 7 bases lay outside the gene matches. The CDR3 sequence is 15 residues long. CDR3 coding DNA: TGTGCCACCAGCAGAGATCCTGGGGACAGAAATGGCTACACCTTC. It is translated as CATSRDPGDRNGYTF.

This clonotype was seen many times. V gene TRBV7-3 combines with J gene TRBJ2-1; TRBD2 is a possible D gene (6 bases). The CDR3 has 18 amino acids. Germline-derived CDR1 and CDR2 are SGHTA and FQGTGA. Trimming took 1 base from V and 8 from J, leaving 24 bases between them. The CDR3 here is CASSLRGEPSVRGDEQFF. CDR3 coding DNA: TGTGCCAGCAGCTTAAGGGGGGAGCCGAGCGTGCGAGGGGATGAGCAGTTCTTC. Full variable domain (remainder filled in from reference TRBV7-3 and TRBJ2-1): GAGVSQTPSNKVTEKGKYVELRCDPISGHTALYWYRQSLGQGPEFLIYFQGTGAADDSGLPNDRFFAVRPEGSVSTLKIQRTERGDSAVYLCASSLRGEPSVRGDEQFFGPGTRLTVL.

This clonotype was found many times. The chain combines TRBV28 with TRBJ1-4; TRBD1 aligns across 9 bases. Per germline, CDR1 MDHEN and CDR2 SYDVKM. Unmatched junction bases numbered 4, after V lost 5 bases and J lost 3 bases. This CDR3 has 15 amino acids. CDR3 DNA sequence: TGTGCCAGCAGTCCACAGGGGGCCCCTAATGAAAAACTGTTTTTT. Translation: CASSPQGAPNEKLFF.

The chain carries TRBV28 and TRBJ2-1; D is uncertain. V lost 3 bases and J 0 bases, leaving 12 bases between the germline ends. Germline V CDR1 and CDR2: MDHEN, SYDVKM. The CDR3 extends over 16 amino acids. CDR3 nucleotides: TGTGCCAGCAGTTTTTTCTACGCCAGCTCCTACAATGAGCAGTTCTTC. Translating it yields CASSFFYASSYNEQFF.

This clonotype was seen at least ten times. The chain joins TRBV29-1 to TRBJ2-1; tentatively, D is TRBD1 (6 bases). This CDR3 region has 11 residues. V was clipped by 7 bases and J by 6 bases, with 10 bases between them. Per the germline V gene, CDR1 is SQVTM and CDR2 is ANQGSEA. The DNA for the CDR3 is TGCAGCGGGGACAAAGGCAATGAGCAGTTCTTC. It is translated as CSGDKGNEQFF.

This clonotype was counted ten times or more. This sequence joins TRBV20-1 and TRBJ2-5; D possibly matches TRBD1 or TRBD2 (6 bases each). Looked up from germline, CDR1 is DFQATT and CDR2 is SNEGSKA (reference sequence). The V end was cut by 0 bases, the J end by 4 bases, with 15 bases between. The CDR3 runs to 15 residues. The CDR3 spells CSARDLGGYRETQYF. The CDR3 coding sequence is TGCAGTGCTAGAGATTTGGGGGGCTATCGAGAGACCCAGTACTTC.

This clonotype was observed at least ten times. The chain links TRBV6-6 to TRBJ2-1; no firm D call. The germline V and J ends were trimmed by 0 bases and 2 bases, with 17 bases remaining between them. The CDR3 runs to 18 residues. CDR1 and CDR2 from the germline V gene are MNHNY and SVGAGI (reference sequence). Here the CDR3 reads CASSYSIVSPHAYNEQFF. CDR3 in DNA: TGTGCCAGCAGTTACTCGATTGTCTCTCCACATGCCTACAATGAGCAGTTCTTC.

This clonotype was detected ten times or more. This chain joins TRBV7-2 and TRBJ2-7; D possibly corresponds to TRBD2 (5 bases). The CDR3 contains 15 residues. V dropped 1 base and J dropped 5 bases, with 15 bases sitting between them. Germline V CDR1 and CDR2: SGHTA, FQGNSA. The CDR3 DNA follows: TGTGCCAGCAGCTTAGTGGCGGGCCTGGCGGACGAGCAGTACTTC. Translation: CASSLVAGLADEQYF.

In its sample, this clonotype was seen many times. V gene TRBV13 combines with J gene TRBJ1-4; unclear D gene. Germline V gene lookup returns CDR1 PRHDT and CDR2 FYEKMQ (reference sequence). The CDR3 has 15 amino acids. V lost 5 bases to trimming and J lost 2 bases, with 12 bases between them. The CDR3 here is CASSPQMGTNEKLFF. CDR3 sequence (DNA): TGTGCCAGCAGCCCTCAAATGGGGACTAATGAAAAACTGTTTTTT.

The chain carries TRBV5-1 and TRBJ1-2, with D possibly matching TRBD1 (5 bases). CDR3 length equals 14 residues. The germline V gene encodes CDR1 SGHRS and CDR2 YFSETQ. Deletions cut 4 bases from V and 4 bases from J, with 14 bases between. The CDR3 here is CASSPPQGLYGYTF. CDR3 bases: TGCGCCAGCAGCCCTCCCCAGGGACTCTATGGCTACACCTTC.

This clonotype was seen at least ten times. The chain combines TRBV3-1 with TRBJ1-2; D not certain. V was trimmed by 3 bases and J by 1 base, leaving 15 bases between them. The germline V gene has CDR1 LGHDT and CDR2 YNNKEL (reference sequence). The CDR3 is made up of 16 amino acids. The CDR3 spells CASSHFAFTFNYGYTF. The CDR3 DNA reads TGTGCCAGCAGCCACTTTGCCTTCACCTTTAACTATGGCTACACCTTC.

This clonotype was seen at least ten times. The J gene is TRBJ2-2, the V gene TRBV20-1; the match to TRBD1 covers 11 bases. The CDR3 contains 16 residues. The germline gives CDR1 DFQATT, CDR2 SNEGSKA (reference sequence). The J segment lost 2 bases and the V segment lost 8 bases, leaving 10 bases of the junction unmatched. This CDR3 reads CSSSTRTGGNTGELFF. As DNA, the CDR3 is TGCAGTTCATCGACCCGGACAGGGGGCAACACCGGGGAGCTGTTTTTT.

With regard to this clonotype: Likely a read error: the CDR3 ends without its conserved phenylalanine or tryptophan. The chain recombines TRBV19 with TRBJ1-5; possible D gene TRBD1, 5 bases. CDR1 is LNHDA, CDR2 SQIVND, per germline (reference sequence). The CDR3 has 14 residues. Trimming took 6 bases from V and 0 from J, leaving 9 bases between them. The CDR3 DNA reads as TGTGCCAGTAGGAGGGACTATAGCAATCAGCCCCAGCATCTT. This codes for CASRRDYSNQPQHL.

The J gene is TRBJ1-1, the V gene TRBV7-8, with a tentative D call TRBD1 (6 bases). V gave up 3 bases and J gave up 5 bases, with 16 bases separating them. This CDR3 spans 15 amino acids. CDR1 is SGHVS and CDR2 is FQNEAQ in the germline V gene. The CDR3 here is CASSLSGTPGTEAFF. The CDR3 DNA sequence: TGTGCCAGCAGCTTGTCCGGGACACCAGGGACTGAAGCTTTCTTT.

This clonotype was counted at least ten times. CDR3 protein: CASSSLASSSYNEQFF. In DNA form, the CDR3 reads TGTGCCAGCAGCTCTCTAGCGTCGAGCTCCTACAATGAGCAGTTCTTC. V is TRBV7-9 and J is TRBJ2-1, with a possible D match to TRBD2 (6 bases). The CDR3 runs 16 residues. Trimming shortened V by 4 bases and J by 0 bases, and 13 bases separated the two germline ends. In germline, CDR1 is SEHNR, CDR2 FQNEAQ (reference sequence).

This clonotype was observed at least ten times. This chain connects TRBV4-1 to TRBJ2-1; 13 bases line up with TRBD2. The J segment lost 8 bases and the V segment lost 6 bases, leaving 4 bases of the junction unmatched. CDR3 length: 14 residues. Germline assignment: CDR1 MGHRA and CDR2 YSYEKL. The CDR3 loop reads CASRAGLAGDEQFF. CDR3 coding DNA: TGCGCCAGCAGGGCTGGACTAGCGGGAGATGAGCAGTTCTTC.

This clonotype has ten or more counts. The chain uses TRBV28 and TRBJ2-7, with 7 bases identical to TRBD2. This CDR3 region has 15 residues. J was trimmed by 5 bases and V by 7 bases; bases with no gene match: 14. In germline, CDR1 is MDHEN, CDR2 SYDVKM. The CDR3 nucleotides read TGTGCCAGCATTGCCTTACTAGCGTCCCCTAACGAGCAGTACTTC. Translating gives CASIALLASPNEQYF.

This clonotype has just a few counts. This rearrangement joins TRBV11-2 to TRBJ1-2; D remains ambiguous. The CDR3 has 15 amino acids. Germline lookup yields CDR1 SGHAT and CDR2 FQNNGV. Trimming took off 0 bases at V and 4 bases at J, with 12 bases between the two ends. The CDR3 loop is CASSLDMGLGYGYTF. The CDR3 DNA follows: TGTGCCAGCAGCTTAGATATGGGTCTGGGCTATGGCTACACCTTC.

This clonotype was seen repeatedly, ten times or more. The J gene is TRBJ2-3, the V gene TRBV24-1, with D possibly TRBD2 on 6 matching bases. Germline CDR1 KGHDR, CDR2 SFDVKD. CDR3 length: 17 amino acids. The germline V and J ends were trimmed by 6 bases and 0 bases, with 18 bases remaining between them. The CDR3 nucleotides are TGTGCCACCAGTTCCACCGGGAGAACCCTAAGCACAGATACGCAGTATTTT. Amino acids: CATSSTGRTLSTDTQYF.